These T cell receptor beta chains were read from a single sample in a study of CD8+CD57+ T cells in acquired aplastic anemia. One entry per CDR3 protein results from TCRdb running MiXCR on the reads. The table has hundreds of thousands of distinct CDR3 sequences, 65% to 80% seen once. The material sequenced was sorted CD4+, CD8+, or CD8+CD57+ T cells (not recorded which) from PBMCs. The receptors shown here come from a human donor in good health, serving as a control. CDR3s include the opening cysteine and the closing phenylalanine or tryptophan. A D gene is named only where the DNA matches it firmly. Size is omitted from some rows. Given values are once, few, many or a class for expanded clones.

cdr3_aa cdr3_nt cdr3_length j_call d_call v_call clone_size
CASRDNRASYNEQFF TGTGCCAGCAGGGACAACAGGGCCTCCTACAATGAGCAGTTCTTC 15 TRBJ2-1 NA TRBV2 NA
CASSRLKDTQYF TGTGCCAGTAGTAGACTAAAAGATACGCAGTATTTT 12 TRBJ2-3 NA TRBV19 NA
CSVRHPQGEQYF TGCAGCGTTCGGCATCCCCAAGGCGAGCAGTACTTC 12 TRBJ2-7 NA TRBV29-1 NA
CASSLERSGYEQYF TGTGCCAGCAGCTTAGAACGCTCCGGTTACGAGCAGTACTTC 14 TRBJ2-7 NA TRBV7-8 many
CASSRKGVVTGELFF TGCGCCAGCAGCCGGAAGGGTGTAGTCACCGGGGAGCTGTTTTTT 15 TRBJ2-2 NA TRBV5-1 NA
CASSGDMTAYF TGTGCCAGCAGTGGAGATATGACAGCGTACTTC 11 TRBJ2-5 NA TRBV9 NA
CASLEGGQQNTEAFF TGTGCCAGTCTGGAAGGGGGACAGCAGAACACTGAAGCTTTCTTT 15 TRBJ1-1 TRBD1 TRBV6-4 NA
CASSQDFFRTEAFF TGTGCCAGCAGCCAAGATTTTTTTCGCACTGAAGCTTTCTTT 14 TRBJ1-1 NA TRBV14 many
CASSVVLAGGLDEQFF TGTGCCAGCAGCGTGGTCTTAGCGGGGGGCTTGGATGAGCAGTTCTTC 16 TRBJ2-1 TRBD2 TRBV9 many
CASSISSTGGNTIYF TGTGCCAGTAGTATTTCGTCGACAGGGGGAAACACCATATATTTT 15 TRBJ1-3 TRBD1 TRBV19 few
CAWSVRNPLEQYF TGTGCCTGGAGTGTACGGAACCCCCTCGAGCAGTACTTC 13 TRBJ2-7 NA TRBV30 many
CASSPAPGAGEQYF TGTGCCAGCAGCCCCGCGCCGGGCGCCGGCGAGCAGTACTTC 14 TRBJ2-7 NA TRBV7-8 NA
CASNRGSSGNTF TGTGCCAGCAACAGGGGGAGCTCTGGAAACACCTTC 12 TRBJ1-2 TRBD1 TRBV6-1 NA
CATSRGQVSYEQYF TGTGCCACCAGCAGAGGGCAGGTCTCCTACGAGCAGTACTTC 14 TRBJ2-7 NA TRBV15 many
CASSLGVPDYEQYF TGTGCCAGCAGCTTAGGTGTCCCTGACTACGAGCAGTACTTC 14 TRBJ2-7 NA TRBV7-2 NA
CASSLRTGTPYF TGCGCCAGCAGCCTGCGGACAGGGACCCCGTACTTC 12 TRBJ2-5 TRBD1 TRBV5-1 NA
CASRSAGSETQYF TGTGCCAGCAGGAGCGCAGGTTCGGAGACCCAGTACTTC 13 TRBJ2-5 NA TRBV12-3/TRBV12-4 many
CASSNRGGLDTEEYF TGTGCCAGCAGCAACAGGGGGGGGTTGGACACTGAAGAGTACTTC 15 TRBJ2-5 NA TRBV9 NA
CASSVTSGGYEQYF TGTGCCAGCAGCGTGACTAGCGGGGGCTACGAGCAGTACTTC 14 TRBJ2-7 TRBD2 TRBV2 NA
CSAWTLTSTDTQYF TGCAGTGCCTGGACGCTAACTAGCACAGATACGCAGTATTTT 14 TRBJ2-3 NA TRBV20-1 NA
CASSQADYEQYVDTF NA 15 TRBJ1-2 NA TRBV7-2 NA
CASSPRQSEQYF TGTGCCAGCAGCCCCAGACAGAGCGAGCAGTACTTC 12 TRBJ2-7 NA TRBV5-4 NA
CASSVGGPTTWFTEAFF TGTGCCAGCAGCGTAGGAGGCCCTACCACATGGTTCACTGAAGCTTTCTTT 17 TRBJ1-1 NA TRBV7-3 NA
CASSPYGLQETQYF TGTGCCAGCAGCCCTTACGGACTACAAGAGACCCAGTACTTC 14 TRBJ2-5 NA TRBV7-2 NA
CASSVGPAKWEAQYF TGTGCCAGCAGTGTGGGACCGGCCAAATGGGAGGCCCAGTACTTC 15 TRBJ2-5 NA TRBV6-6 NA
CASSTGLGETQYF TGTGCCAGCAGTACCGGTCTAGGGGAGACCCAGTACTTC 13 TRBJ2-5 NA TRBV2 many